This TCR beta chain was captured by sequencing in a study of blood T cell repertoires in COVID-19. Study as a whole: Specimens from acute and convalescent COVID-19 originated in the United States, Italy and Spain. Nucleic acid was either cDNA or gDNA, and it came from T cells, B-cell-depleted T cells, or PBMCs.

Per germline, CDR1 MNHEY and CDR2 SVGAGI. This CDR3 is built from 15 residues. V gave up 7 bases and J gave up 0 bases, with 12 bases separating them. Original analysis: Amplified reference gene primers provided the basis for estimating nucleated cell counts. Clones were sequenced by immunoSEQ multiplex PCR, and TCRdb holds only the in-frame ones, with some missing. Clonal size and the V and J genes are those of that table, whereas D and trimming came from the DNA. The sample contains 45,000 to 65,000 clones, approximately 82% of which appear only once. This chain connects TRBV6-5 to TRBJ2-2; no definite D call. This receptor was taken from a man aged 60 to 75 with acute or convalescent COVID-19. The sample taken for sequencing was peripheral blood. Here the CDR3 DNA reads TGTGCCAGCAAACAGATATACGCGAACACCGGGGAGCTGTTTTTT. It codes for CASKQIYANTGELFF.